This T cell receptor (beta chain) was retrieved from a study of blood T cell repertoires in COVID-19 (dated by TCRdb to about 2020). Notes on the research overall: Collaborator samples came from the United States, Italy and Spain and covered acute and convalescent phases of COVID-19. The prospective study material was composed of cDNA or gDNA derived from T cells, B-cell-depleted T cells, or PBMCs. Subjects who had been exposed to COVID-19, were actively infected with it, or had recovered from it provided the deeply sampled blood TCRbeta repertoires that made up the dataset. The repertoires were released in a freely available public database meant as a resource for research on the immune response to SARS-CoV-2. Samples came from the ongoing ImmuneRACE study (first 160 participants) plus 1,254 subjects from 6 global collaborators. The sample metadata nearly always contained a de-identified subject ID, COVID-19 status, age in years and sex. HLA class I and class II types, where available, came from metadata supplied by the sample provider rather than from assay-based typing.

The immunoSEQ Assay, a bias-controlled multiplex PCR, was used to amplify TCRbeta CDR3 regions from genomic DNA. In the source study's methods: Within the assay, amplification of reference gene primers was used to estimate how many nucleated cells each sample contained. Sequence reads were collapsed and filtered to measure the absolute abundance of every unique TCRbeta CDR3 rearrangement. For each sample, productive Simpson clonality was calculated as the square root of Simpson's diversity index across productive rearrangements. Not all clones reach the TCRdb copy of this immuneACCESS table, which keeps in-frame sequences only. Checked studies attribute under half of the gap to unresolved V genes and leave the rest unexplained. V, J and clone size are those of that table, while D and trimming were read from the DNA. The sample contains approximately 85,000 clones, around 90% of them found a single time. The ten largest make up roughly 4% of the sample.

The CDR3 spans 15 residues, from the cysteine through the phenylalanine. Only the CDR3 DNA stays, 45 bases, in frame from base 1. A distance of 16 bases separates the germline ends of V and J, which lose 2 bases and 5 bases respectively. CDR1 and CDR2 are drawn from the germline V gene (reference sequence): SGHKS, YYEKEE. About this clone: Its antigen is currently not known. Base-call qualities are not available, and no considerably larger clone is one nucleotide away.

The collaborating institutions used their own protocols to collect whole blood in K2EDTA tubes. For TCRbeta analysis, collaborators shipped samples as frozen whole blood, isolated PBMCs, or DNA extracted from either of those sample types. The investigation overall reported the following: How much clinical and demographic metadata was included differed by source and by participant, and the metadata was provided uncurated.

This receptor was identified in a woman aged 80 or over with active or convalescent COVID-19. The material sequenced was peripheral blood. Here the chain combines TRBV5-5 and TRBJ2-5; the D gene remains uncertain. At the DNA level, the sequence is TGTGCCAGCAGCTTCCGGAGCTTTATCGGGGAGACCCAGTACTTC. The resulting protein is CASSFRSFIGETQYF.